This TCR beta chain was sequenced for a study of graft-versus-host responses after intestinal transplantation. Findings and limits, study-wide: Investigators detected GvH clones in recipient marrow, with some emerging earlier in ileum or blood.

Note on this clone: Its antigen is currently unknown.

The CDR3 extends over 18 amino acids. The germline gives CDR1 LNHNV, CDR2 YYDKDF (reference sequence). Trimming shortened V by 5 bases and J by 7 bases, and 26 bases separated the two germline ends. Some clones are missing from TCRdb's copy, which holds only in-frame ones; the method was immunoSEQ multiplex PCR. This sample has about 130,000 clones, with over 90% found just once. This specimen was unstimulated CD4+ T cells sorted from spleen or lymph node cells, taken before intestinal transplant. The TCR was taken from a human donor who received an intestinal transplant. The chain joins TRBV15 to TRBJ1-4; D ambiguous. The CDR3 protein is CATSSGRADLLWSEKLFF. For the CDR3, the DNA is TGTGCCACCAGCTCAGGAAGGGCGGACCTATTGTGGTCTGAAAAACTGTTTTTT.